This T cell receptor beta chain originates from a study of Ad26.COV2.S vaccination and SARS-CoV-2 variants. Across the study: The authors gave Ad26.COV2.S intramuscularly, either once or twice 56 days apart. Findings of the study overall: The study found higher spike-specific TCR breadth in vaccine than placebo recipients.

The germline CDR1 and CDR2 sequences are SNHLY and FYNNEI. V lost 5 bases, J lost 12 bases, and 10 bases lay in between. This CDR3 is 11 amino acids long. Indicated treatment: around 19 received Ad26.COV2.S at low or high dose, single or two shots; several received placebo; per-sample allocation not given. Specimen acquisition occurred on day 63 following the initial vaccine or placebo injection. Assay: immunoSEQ multiplex PCR; the TCRdb copy retains only in-frame clones and omits some. The table has around 450,000 clones, 80% to 90% seen once. A single count supports this clone. Its antigen is currently unknown.

Sequenced here: peripheral blood, sampled in a trial of Ad26.COV2.S vaccine versus placebo. The rearrangement links TRBV2 to TRBJ1-4; no definite D call. This TCR derives from a person between 18 and 65 years old who received the Ad26.COV2.S COVID-19 vaccine or a placebo. In DNA, the CDR3 is TGTGCCAGCAGTTACCAGGTGGAACTGTTTTTT. Translated: CASSYQVELFF.